Sequencing of this TCR beta chain was carried out in a study of cytomegalovirus exposure and HLA in healthy donors. Across the whole study: Earlier results showed some 120 million unique TCR beta sequences derived from some 190 million T cells.

Study observations and caveats: The investigators catalogued under 200 TCR beta chains as cytomegalovirus-associated. With DRB1 most and HLA-C fewest, TCR association rates differed between HLA loci in a later analysis.

Germline V gene sequence: CDR1 SGHRS, CDR2 YFSETQ. CDR3 length: 14 amino acids. Trimming took 3 bases from V and 4 from J; bases not matched to a gene: 0. The primer mix had 60 Vbeta and 13 Jbeta primers. Sequencing used immunoSEQ multiplex PCR; TCRdb keeps in-frame clones, though not all of them. Of 200,000 to 250,000 clones listed, 65% to 80% are singletons. About this clone itself: Its antigen is undetermined.

Sequenced input: PBMCs. This sequence was found in a man in his fifties or sixties in good health and CMV-seronegative. This chain joins TRBV5-1 and TRBJ2-2; 10 bases line up with TRBD1. CDR3 loop: CASSWTGGTGELFF. As DNA, the CDR3 is TGCGCCAGCAGCTGGACAGGGGGCACCGGGGAGCTGTTTTTT.